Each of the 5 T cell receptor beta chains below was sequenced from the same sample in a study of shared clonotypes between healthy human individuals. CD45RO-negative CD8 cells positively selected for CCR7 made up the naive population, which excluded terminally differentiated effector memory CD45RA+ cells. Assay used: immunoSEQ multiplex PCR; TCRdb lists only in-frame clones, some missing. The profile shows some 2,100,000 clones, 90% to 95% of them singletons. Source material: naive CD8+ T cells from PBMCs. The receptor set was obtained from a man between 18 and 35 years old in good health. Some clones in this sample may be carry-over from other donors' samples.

This CDR3 reads CASSFADQPQHF. CDR3 in DNA: TGTGCCAGCAGCTTTGCCGATCAGCCCCAGCATTTT. This chain uses TRBV5-6 with TRBJ1-5; no firm D call. The CDR3 totals 12 residues. CDR1 is SGHDT, CDR2 YYEEEE, per germline. The V end was cut by 2 bases, the J end by 5 bases, with 5 bases between.

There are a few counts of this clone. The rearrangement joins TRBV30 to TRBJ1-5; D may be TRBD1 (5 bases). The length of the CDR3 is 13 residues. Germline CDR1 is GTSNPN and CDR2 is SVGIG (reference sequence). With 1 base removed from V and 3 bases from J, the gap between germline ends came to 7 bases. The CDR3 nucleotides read TGTGCCTGGAGTGCGGGGGACAATCAGCCCCAGCATTTT. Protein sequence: CAWSAGDNQPQHF.

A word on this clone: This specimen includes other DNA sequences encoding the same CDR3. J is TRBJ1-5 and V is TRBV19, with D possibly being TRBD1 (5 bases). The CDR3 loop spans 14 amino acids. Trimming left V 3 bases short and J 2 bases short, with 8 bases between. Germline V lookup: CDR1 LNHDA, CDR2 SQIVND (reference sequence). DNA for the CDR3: TGTGCCAGTAGTATTGGGACGGGCAATCAGCCCCAGCATTTT. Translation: CASSIGTGNQPQHF.

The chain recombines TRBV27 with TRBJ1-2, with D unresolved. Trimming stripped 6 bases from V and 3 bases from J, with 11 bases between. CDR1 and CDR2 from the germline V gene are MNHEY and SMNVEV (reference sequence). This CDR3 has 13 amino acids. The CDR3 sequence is CASSPFRDYGYTF. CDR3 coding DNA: TGTGCCAGCAGCCCCTTTCGGGACTATGGCTACACCTTC.

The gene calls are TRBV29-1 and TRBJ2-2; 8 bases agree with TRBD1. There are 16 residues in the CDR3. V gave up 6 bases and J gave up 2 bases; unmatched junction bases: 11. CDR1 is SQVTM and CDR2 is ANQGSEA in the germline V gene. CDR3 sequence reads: CSVFDTDRDNTGELFF. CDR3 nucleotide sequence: TGCAGCGTCTTCGACACGGACAGGGACAACACCGGGGAGCTGTTTTTT.